This is a list of T cell receptor beta chains from one sample in a study of cytomegalovirus exposure and HLA in healthy donors. The method was immunoSEQ multiplex PCR; TCRdb's version includes in-frame clones alone and lacks a portion of them. The repertoire has around 140,000 clones, 60% to 80% of them found once; the top ten carry 0.75% to 0.95%. Sequencing was done on a sample of PBMCs. Receptors were obtained from a woman aged 55-69 years in good health and CMV-seronegative. Each CDR3 is given with its conserved first and last residue. D genes are given only for firm matches. Size is stated for part of the rows, as once, few or many counts, or as a class when the clone is expanded.

TRBV7-9,TRBD1,NA,TRBJ2-1,CASSSWTGAHYNEQFF,TGTGCCAGCAGCTCGTGGACAGGGGCACACTACAATGAGCAGTTCTTC
TRBV5-1,TRBD1,NA,TRBJ1-2,CASSWTGGREKPYGYTF,TGCGCCAGCAGCTGGACAGGGGGCCGAGAGAAGCCATATGGCTACACCTTC
TRBV11-3,TRBD2,NA,TRBJ2-2,CASSPGRFRTSENTGELFF,TGTGCCAGCAGCCCAGGACGATTCAGGACTAGCGAGAACACCGGGGAGCTGTTTTTT
TRBV5-1,NA,NA,TRBJ2-3,CASKNRASALVDTQYF,TGCGCCAGTAAAAATCGGGCTAGCGCATTAGTGGATACGCAGTATTTT
TRBV10-3,TRBD1,NA,TRBJ2-5,CAISEFGQGKETQYF,TGTGCCATCAGTGAGTTTGGACAGGGAAAAGAGACCCAGTACTTC
TRBV7-3,NA,NA,TRBJ2-1,CASSSGGPQLSSYNEQFF,TGTGCCAGCAGCTCCGGCGGTCCCCAGCTTAGCTCCTACAATGAGCAGTTCTTC
TRBV7-9,TRBD2,NA,TRBJ2-7,CASSGLAGGGQYF,TGTGCCAGCAGTGGACTAGCGGGAGGTGGTCAGTACTTC
TRBV14,NA,NA,TRBJ2-7,CASSQVGGGPYEQYF,TGTGCCAGCAGCCAAGTAGGGGGGGGCCCCTACGAGCAGTACTTC
TRBV4-1,NA,NA,TRBJ2-2,CASSLQTGELFF,TGCGCCAGCAGCCTCCAAACCGGGGAGCTGTTTTTT
TRBV27,TRBD2,NA,TRBJ2-4,CASSWTSFEAAKNIQYF,TGTGCCAGCAGTTGGACTAGCTTTGAAGCCGCCAAAAACATTCAGTACTTC
TRBV28,NA,once,TRBJ1-5,CASSFGGGPYSNQPQHF,TGTGCCAGCAGTTTTGGGGGCGGACCTTATAGCAATCAGCCCCAGCATTTT
TRBV28,NA,NA,TRBJ2-7,CASSLGRAGAYEQYF,TGTGCCAGCAGTTTAGGGAGAGCAGGAGCCTACGAGCAGTACTTC
TRBV6-1,NA,NA,TRBJ2-1,CASSETGISYNEQFF,TGTGCCAGCAGTGAAACAGGAATCTCCTACAATGAGCAGTTCTTC
TRBV29-1,NA,once,TRBJ2-1,CSVEVPLLYNEQFF,TGCAGCGTTGAGGTCCCACTCTTATACAATGAGCAGTTCTTC
TRBV29-1,NA,NA,TRBJ1-3,CSVEDRAGGNTIYF,TGCAGCGTTGAAGATCGGGCAGGGGGAAACACCATATATTTT
TRBV2,NA,NA,TRBJ1-5,CASLRQINQPQHF,TGTGCCAGCCTGAGACAGATCAATCAGCCCCAGCATTTT
TRBV11-2,TRBD2,NA,TRBJ2-5,CASSDGLAAQETQYF,TGTGCCAGCAGCGATGGACTAGCGGCTCAAGAGACCCAGTACTTC